The 23 T cell receptor beta chains presented below share a single source sample, sequenced in a study of cytomegalovirus exposure and HLA in healthy donors. The PCR was carried out with 60 Vbeta primers and 13 Jbeta primers. The protocol was immunoSEQ multiplex PCR, while the TCRdb copy is restricted to in-frame clones and leaves out a portion. The sample lists 93,000 or so clones, around two thirds seen once, with 2.5% to 4% in the top ten. The sample consisted of PBMCs. The origin of the receptors is a woman aged 50 to 60 in good health and CMV-seronegative.

The table lists this clone with a few counts. This chain links TRBV15 with TRBJ2-1, with 9 nucleotides matching TRBD2. The CDR3 is 14 amino acids. Germline V gene sequence: CDR1 LNHNV, CDR2 YYDKDF (reference sequence). The ends lost 5 bases at V and 6 bases at J; junction bases unmatched: 5. The CDR3 sequence is CATSERGEGNEQFF. The CDR3 DNA follows: TGTGCCACCAGCGAGCGGGGGGAGGGCAATGAGCAGTTCTTC. Combining the CDR3 with reference TRBV15 and TRBJ2-1 gives the whole variable domain DAMVIQNPRYQVTQFGKPVTLSCSQTLNHNVMYWYQQKSSQAPKLLFHYYDKDFNNEADTPDNFQSRRPNTSFCFLDIRSPGLGDTAMYLCATSERGEGNEQFFGPGTRLTVL.

The rearrangement joins TRBV4-3 to TRBJ2-7; 7 nucleotides match TRBD1. With 0 bases clipped from V and 3 bases from J, the junction kept 8 bases outside the gene matches. Germline V gene data show CDR1 as LGHNA and CDR2 as YSLEER. The CDR3 sequence is 16 residues long. In DNA form, the CDR3 reads TGCGCCAGCAGCCAAGATATAGGGGGCTTCCACTACGAGCAGTACTTC. Translating gives CASSQDIGGFHYEQYF.

The gene calls are TRBV6-5 and TRBJ2-1; D not certain. V was cut by 1 base and J by 0 bases, with 10 bases left in between. The CDR3 is 16 residues long. Germline CDR1 MNHEY, CDR2 SVGAGI. As DNA, the CDR3 is TGTGCCAGCAGTTACTTTTCTACCCCCTCCTACAATGAGCAGTTCTTC. This sequence encodes CASSYFSTPSYNEQFF.

This sequence joins TRBV7-3 and TRBJ2-3, with D possibly matching TRBD2 (5 bases). The germline V gene has CDR1 SGHTA and CDR2 FQGTGA. The CDR3 contains 13 residues. V lost 5 bases and J 5 bases, leaving 11 bases between the germline ends. As DNA, the CDR3 is TGTGCCAGCAGCACCGGGGTAAAAGATACGCAGTATTTT. Encoded protein: CASSTGVKDTQYF. Variable domain in full (rest from reference TRBV7-3 and TRBJ2-3): GAGVSQTPSNKVTEKGKYVELRCDPISGHTALYWYRQSLGQGPEFLIYFQGTGAADDSGLPNDRFFAVRPEGSVSTLKIQRTERGDSAVYLCASSTGVKDTQYFGPGTRLTVL.

This rearrangement joins TRBV11-3 to TRBJ2-2; the D gene is possibly TRBD2 (5 bases). Germline CDR1 is SGHNT and CDR2 is YENEEA. This CDR3 is built from 14 residues. V lost 2 bases to trimming and J lost 1 base, with 5 bases between them. CDR3 sequence: CASSLRENTGELFF. The DNA of the CDR3 is TGTGCCAGCAGCTTACGGGAGAACACCGGGGAGCTGTTTTTT.

The V call is TRBV5-1, the J call TRBJ2-1; 8 positions agree with TRBD1. CDR1 SGHRS and CDR2 YFSETQ come from the germline V gene. CDR3 length: 15 amino acids. V dropped 1 base and J dropped 8; count of bases not matched to a gene: 8. The CDR3 coding sequence is TGCGCCAGCAGCTTGCCGGGACAGGTAATGGATGAGCAGTTCTTC. Amino acids: CASSLPGQVMDEQFF.

This CDR3 reads CASGGSTDTQYF. The CDR3 bases are TGTGCCAGCGGCGGATCCACAGATACGCAGTATTTT. The chain carries TRBV28 and TRBJ2-3; D not resolved. CDR1 is MDHEN and CDR2 is SYDVKM in the germline V gene. The CDR3 has 12 amino acids. V lost 8 bases to trimming and J lost 2 bases, with 8 bases between them.

The chain combines TRBV28 with TRBJ1-2, with D uncertain. CDR3 length equals 12 residues. V gave up 6 bases and J gave up 4 bases, with 9 bases separating them. CDR1 is MDHEN and CDR2 is SYDVKM in the germline V gene. The CDR3 sequence is CASSGIGYGYTF. As DNA, the CDR3 is TGTGCCAGCAGCGGGATTGGCTATGGCTACACCTTC.

This clone came up a few times. This chain uses TRBV30 with TRBJ1-2; possibly TRBD1 for D (5 bases). Per the germline V gene, CDR1 is GTSNPN and CDR2 is SVGIG (reference sequence). The ends were cut back, 8 bases at V and 2 bases at J, with 12 bases in the middle. The length of the CDR3 is 12 residues. CDR3 sequence (DNA): TGTGCCCGATCCTCAGGGAACTATGGCTACACCTTC. Translated, it gives CARSSGNYGYTF.

This chain uses TRBV7-2 with TRBJ1-1; D is unresolved. The length of the CDR3 is 11 residues. Germline lookup yields CDR1 SGHTA and CDR2 FQGNSA. Trimming took off 4 bases at V and 3 bases at J, with 3 bases between the two ends. This CDR3 reads CASSSYTEAFF. The CDR3 DNA reads as TGTGCCAGCAGCTCCTACACTGAAGCTTTCTTT. The whole variable domain, remainder taken from reference TRBV7-2 and TRBJ1-1, is GAGVSQSPSNKVTEKGKDVELRCDPISGHTALYWYRQSLGQGLEFLIYFQGNSAPDKSGLPSDRFSAERTGGSVSTLTIQRTQQEDSAVYLCASSSYTEAFFGQGTRLTVV.

This clone was seen just once. The chain couples TRBV19 to TRBJ1-3; 8 bases fit TRBD1. V dropped 5 bases and J dropped 4; count of bases not matched to a gene: 4. Germline lookup yields CDR1 LNHDA and CDR2 SQIVND (reference sequence). This CDR3 region has 14 residues. CDR3 bases: TGTGCCAGTAGTCGCGGACAGGGAGGAAACACCATATATTTT. Translation: CASSRGQGGNTIYF.

V and J are TRBV7-2 and TRBJ2-7, with 8 nucleotides matching TRBD2. V gave up 3 bases and J gave up 3 bases; unmatched junction bases: 7. There are 15 residues in the CDR3. The germline V gene has CDR1 SGHTA and CDR2 FQGNSA. The CDR3 is CASSFSGTSLYEQYF. The CDR3 bases are TGTGCCAGCAGCTTCTCCGGGACTAGTCTCTACGAGCAGTACTTC.

This clone was seen a few times. The chain combines TRBV27 with TRBJ1-2, with TRBD1 matching 7 bases. Trimming cost V 6 bases and J 1 base; bases outside gene matches: 8. Germline V lookup: CDR1 MNHEY, CDR2 SMNVEV (reference sequence). The CDR3 totals 15 residues. The CDR3 region is CASSPQGRVNYGYTF. CDR3 bases: TGTGCCAGCAGCCCACAGGGGCGGGTTAACTATGGCTACACCTTC.

J is TRBJ2-2 and V is TRBV7-2, with D perhaps matching TRBD1 (6 bases). V was clipped by 5 bases and J by 5 bases, with 9 bases between them. This CDR3 region has 13 residues. Germline lookup yields CDR1 SGHTA and CDR2 FQGNSA. The CDR3 nucleotides are TGTGCCAGCAGCCCACAGGGTACCGGGGAGCTGTTTTTT. Encoded protein: CASSPQGTGELFF.

This chain joins TRBV2 and TRBJ1-5; D gene ambiguous. With 9 bases removed from V and 0 bases from J, the gap between germline ends came to 12 bases. Germline V gene sequence: CDR1 SNHLY, CDR2 FYNNEI. The CDR3 runs to 14 residues. CDR3 nucleotides: TGTGCCAGTTTACGGGAAAATAGCAATCAGCCCCAGCATTTT. This encodes CASLRENSNQPQHF.

This chain joins TRBV10-3 and TRBJ1-1; D not certain. Germline values: CDR1 ENHRY, CDR2 SYGVKD. This CDR3 is built from 15 residues. V shed 6 bases and J shed 4 bases, with 18 bases lying between them. CDR3 DNA sequence: TGTGCCATCAGGCAGGCGATACAGTTGGGCACTGAAGCTTTCTTT. It yields the protein CAIRQAIQLGTEAFF.

The chain combines TRBV4-2 with TRBJ1-2; D possibly corresponds to TRBD1 (6 bases). The CDR3 is 16 residues long. In germline, CDR1 is LGHNA, CDR2 YNFKEQ. V dropped 1 base and J dropped 3 bases, with 15 bases sitting between them. Here the CDR3 reads CASSQATGFHDYGYTF. CDR3 DNA: TGTGCCAGCAGCCAAGCTACAGGGTTCCATGACTATGGCTACACCTTC.

This chain connects TRBV4-1 to TRBJ1-2; maybe TRBD1 (5 bases). Trimming removed 1 base at V and 8 bases at J, with 14 bases between. CDR3 length equals 14 residues. Germline loops: CDR1 MGHRA, CDR2 YSYEKL. CDR3 loop: CASSQVGGAQGYTF. As DNA, the CDR3 is TGCGCCAGCAGCCAAGTTGGTGGGGCGCAGGGCTACACCTTC.

V usage is TRBV6-5 and J usage is TRBJ2-2, with D possibly matching TRBD2 (5 bases). V lost 0 bases and J lost 4, with 9 bases in between. The germline CDR1 and CDR2 sequences are MNHEY and SVGAGI. This CDR3 spans 15 amino acids. CDR3 sequence: CASSYSAGRTGELFF. The CDR3 DNA follows: TGTGCCAGCAGTTACTCCGCGGGTCGCACCGGGGAGCTGTTTTTT.

Notes on this clone: A junction end diverges from the germline sequence, so it may reflect a read error. This chain uses TRBV7-6 with TRBJ1-1; D uncertain. CDR1 and CDR2 from the germline V gene are SGHVS and FNYEAQ. The CDR3 contains 14 residues. CDR3 protein: CASSLEQQNAEAFF. The DNA of the CDR3 is TGTGCCAGCAGCTTAGAACAGCAGAACGCTGAAGCTTTCTTT.

This clone occurred once. This rearrangement joins TRBV5-1 to TRBJ2-1; TRBD2 matches at 9 bases. CDR3 length: 20 amino acids. CDR1 is SGHRS, CDR2 YFSETQ, per germline. Losses at the gene ends were 3 bases for V and 0 bases for J; bases not matched to a gene: 16. The CDR3 nucleotides read TGCGCCAGCAGCTCCCTGTCTAGGCGGGGGGGGCTCAGCTCCTACAATGAGCAGTTCTTC. Its protein is CASSSLSRRGGLSSYNEQFF.

J is TRBJ2-2 and V is TRBV7-3; 7 bases are a match to TRBD2. CDR1 SGHTA and CDR2 FQGTGA come from the germline V gene. This CDR3 is 13 amino acids long. V lost 9 bases and J lost 6; bases outside the gene matches: 7. The CDR3 sequence: CARGGLVAGELFF. For the CDR3, the DNA is TGTGCCAGGGGAGGGCTAGTAGCCGGGGAGCTGTTTTTT.

The chain is built from TRBV6-1 and TRBJ1-1; D uncertain. The CDR3 extends over 13 amino acids. V was clipped by 3 bases and J by 0 bases, with 5 bases between them. Germline V gives CDR1 MNHNS, CDR2 SASEGT. The CDR3 protein is CASSDTMNTEAFF. CDR3 coding DNA: TGTGCCAGCAGTGACACAATGAACACTGAAGCTTTCTTT.